Listed here are 10 T cell receptor beta chains from one sample, sequenced in a study of Graves' ophthalmopathy and Graves' hyperthyroidism. Amplification from RNA transcripts yielded the TCR beta CDR3 regions. The first round was an RT-PCR with HTBI primers, and the second round was a multiplex PCR. Using its own MiXCR run on the multiplex PCR reads, TCRdb lists one record per CDR3 protein. Among under 350,000 distinct CDR3 sequences listed, under 20% were seen once. What was sequenced was peripheral blood. The receptors shown here come from an adult man with Graves' ophthalmopathy.

This clonotype came up many times. This chain joins TRBV29-1 and TRBJ1-1, with 7 bases fitting TRBD1. This CDR3 spans 12 amino acids. Germline V CDR1 and CDR2: SQVTM, ANQGSEA. V gave up 6 bases and J gave up 1 base; unmatched junction bases: 2. CDR3 coding DNA: TGCAGCGTCTGGACAGGGAACACTGAAGCTTTCTTT. It specifies CSVWTGNTEAFF.

This chain joins TRBV6-5 and TRBJ2-7, with D hard to call. V was shortened by 5 bases and J by 8 bases, with 13 bases between the two germline ends. The CDR3 consists of 12 residues. Germline V gene sequence: CDR1 MNHEY, CDR2 SVGAGI. The CDR3 protein is CASSHPPGKQYF. CDR3 sequence (DNA): TGTGCCAGCAGTCACCCCCCGGGCAAGCAGTACTTC.

DNA of the CDR3: TGTGCCAGCAGCCGCCTACAAGACCCGCGGGGCCCCCATAGGTACGAGCAGTACTTC. Amino acids: CASSRLQDPRGPHRYEQYF. The chain is built from TRBV11-1 and TRBJ2-7; D perhaps matches TRBD2 (6 bases). Germline-derived CDR1 and CDR2 are SGHAT and FQDESV (reference sequence). V shed 5 bases and J shed 4 bases, with 30 bases lying between them. The CDR3 sequence is 19 residues long.

As regards this clonotype: Since a much larger clone is just one base distant, this may be a read error. The chain combines TRBV9 with TRBJ2-5; D is ambiguous. V gave up 0 bases and J gave up 5 bases, with 8 bases separating them. This CDR3 is built from 13 residues. CDR1 is SGDLS, CDR2 YYNGEE, per germline. The CDR3, as DNA: TGTGCCAGCAGCGTAGGCCCTGAGGAGACCCAGTACTTC. As protein: CASSVGPEETQYF.

The rearrangement uses TRBV6-2 or TRBV6-3 and TRBJ1-2; a possible D gene is TRBD1 (6 bases). This CDR3 is built from 12 residues. Deletions cut 7 bases from V and 6 bases from J, with 12 bases between. Germline V gives CDR1 MNHEY, CDR2 SVGEGT. The CDR3 coding sequence is TGTGCCAGCAACCAGGGGATAGATGGCTACACCTTC. Residues: CASNQGIDGYTF.

CDR3: CASSPDRDEAFF. The CDR3 DNA reads TGTGCCAGCAGCCCCGACAGAGACGAAGCTTTCTTT. This rearrangement joins TRBV12-3 or TRBV12-4 to TRBJ1-1; D might be TRBD1 (5 bases). This CDR3 has 12 amino acids. Trimming stripped 6 bases from V and 8 bases from J, with 13 bases between.

This clonotype has at least ten counts. It may be a read error: a sequence one base away is much more abundant. This rearrangement joins TRBV6-1 to TRBJ1-5, with D uncertain. Germline V gene sequence: CDR1 MNHNS, CDR2 SASEGT. CDR3 length: 13 residues. Deletions cut 7 bases from V and 5 bases from J, with 12 bases between. CDR3 DNA: TGTGCCAGCACCCTAGACGAACATCAGCCCCAGCATTTT. Protein product: CASTLDEHQPQHF.

Many counts were recorded for this clonotype. The V gene is TRBV2, the J gene TRBJ2-7, with 10 positions matching TRBD2. The CDR3 consists of 13 residues. Germline V gene data show CDR1 as SNHLY and CDR2 as FYNNEI. V lost 11 bases, J lost 9 bases, and 13 bases stayed unmatched. The CDR3 nucleotides read TGTGCCGGCACCGGGACTAGCGTAGGCGGGCAGTACTTC. Residues: CAGTGTSVGGQYF.

In its sample, this clonotype was seen once. The V gene is TRBV6-1, the J gene TRBJ2-7; TRBD1 agrees at 8 bases. V was pared by 8 bases and J by 3 bases, with 12 bases of the junction left unmatched. There are 15 residues in the CDR3. Germline-derived CDR1 and CDR2 are MNHNS and SASEGT. Here the CDR3 reads CASRTGIDPYYEQYF. CDR3 coding DNA: TGTGCCAGCCGGACAGGGATCGACCCGTACTACGAGCAGTACTTC.

This clonotype was seen more than once but under ten times. One base away lies a much larger clone, so this may be a sequencing read error. The V call is TRBV9, the J call TRBJ2-7; D perhaps matches TRBD1 (5 bases). Trimming shortened V by 3 bases and J by 2 bases, and 15 bases separated the two germline ends. Germline values: CDR1 SGDLS, CDR2 YYNGEE. The CDR3 covers 15 residues. CDR3 sequence (DNA): TGTGCCAGCAGCGCCGAACCGGACATCGCCTACGAGCAGTACTTC. This gives the protein CASSAEPDIAYEQYF.